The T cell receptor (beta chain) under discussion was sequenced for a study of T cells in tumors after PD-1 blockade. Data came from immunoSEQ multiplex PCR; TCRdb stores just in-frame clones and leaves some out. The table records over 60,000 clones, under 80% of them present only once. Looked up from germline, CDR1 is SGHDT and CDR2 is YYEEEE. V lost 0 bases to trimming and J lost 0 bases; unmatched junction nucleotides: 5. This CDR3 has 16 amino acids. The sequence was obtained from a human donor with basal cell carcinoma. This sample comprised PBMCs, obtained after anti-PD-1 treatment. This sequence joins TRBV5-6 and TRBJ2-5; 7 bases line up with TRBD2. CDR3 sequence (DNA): TGTGCCAGCAGCTTGGCAGGGACTACCGACCAAGAGACCCAGTACTTC. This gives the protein CASSLAGTTDQETQYF.